The 9 T cell receptor beta chains given below trace back to one sample, sequenced in a study of blood T cell repertoires in COVID-19. Produced via immunoSEQ multiplex PCR; TCRdb's table is partial and in-frame only. The sample lists tens of thousands of clones; about 85% were seen once. Sequencing input: peripheral blood. These receptor sequences come from a man at least 80 years old with active or convalescent COVID-19.

The chain recombines TRBV4-3 with TRBJ2-5; 7 bases line up with TRBD2. The CDR3 is 15 amino acids. Germline V lookup: CDR1 LGHNA, CDR2 YSLEER. V was pared by 1 base and J by 3 bases, with 5 bases of the junction left unmatched. In DNA, the CDR3 is TGCGCCAGCAGCCAAGTAGAAGCGGGGAAAGAGACCCAGTACTTC. Its translation is CASSQVEAGKETQYF.

The gene calls are TRBV11-3 and TRBJ2-2; no firm D call. CDR1 SGHNT and CDR2 YENEEA come from the germline V gene. The CDR3 sequence is 14 residues long. Deletions cut 3 bases from V and 0 bases from J, with 5 bases between. CDR3: CASSLATNTGELFF. In DNA form, the CDR3 reads TGTGCCAGCAGCTTGGCAACGAACACCGGGGAGCTGTTTTTT.

This chain joins TRBV4-3 and TRBJ2-2, with TRBD1 identical over 7 bases. Unmatched junction bases numbered 11, after V lost 1 base and J lost 0 bases. CDR3 length: 19 amino acids. Germline CDR1 and CDR2: LGHNA and YSLEER. This CDR3 is CASSQATGEVSSNTGELFF. The CDR3, as DNA: TGCGCCAGCAGCCAAGCAACAGGGGAAGTGTCATCGAACACCGGGGAGCTGTTTTTT.

The V gene is TRBV27, the J gene TRBJ2-6, with 10 bases fitting TRBD1. This CDR3 contains 19 residues. Per the germline V gene, CDR1 is MNHEY and CDR2 is SMNVEV (reference sequence). Trimming at V came to 6 bases and at J to 2 bases, leaving 13 bases not matched to a gene. CDR3 loop: CASRDRLGDRGTGANVLTF. In nucleotides, the CDR3 is TGTGCCAGCAGGGACAGGTTGGGGGACAGGGGAACTGGGGCCAACGTCCTGACTTTC.

V gene TRBV19 combines with J gene TRBJ1-3; D gene ambiguous. The length of the CDR3 is 11 residues. V gave up 5 bases and J gave up 9 bases, with 8 bases separating them. Germline assignment: CDR1 LNHDA and CDR2 SQIVND (reference sequence). CDR3 loop: CASSRERTIYF. CDR3 bases: TGTGCCAGTAGTCGGGAGCGCACCATATATTTT.

The chain carries TRBV2 and TRBJ1-5; no reliable D call. The CDR3 contains 15 residues. From germline, CDR1 is SNHLY and CDR2 FYNNEI. Deletions cut 3 bases from V and 6 bases from J, with 15 bases between. The CDR3 loop is CASSESGGYRQPQHF. For the CDR3, the DNA is TGTGCCAGCAGTGAGTCGGGCGGGTATCGTCAGCCCCAGCATTTT.

The rearrangement links TRBV6-5 to TRBJ1-4; D is uncertain. The CDR3 is made up of 13 amino acids. Germline V lookup: CDR1 MNHEY, CDR2 SVGAGI. The V gene lost 9 bases and the J gene lost 6 bases, with 14 bases spanning the gap. In DNA form, the CDR3 reads TGTGCCAGTACACGGGTAATCGATGAAAAACTGTTTTTT. It specifies CASTRVIDEKLFF.

This sequence joins TRBV12-5 and TRBJ2-1, with D uncertain. V was shortened by 3 bases and J by 10 bases, with 13 bases between the two germline ends. This CDR3 is 13 amino acids long. The germline CDR1 and CDR2 sequences are LGHNT and FRNRAP. The CDR3 here is CASGFSLSSEQFF. CDR3 DNA sequence: TGTGCTAGTGGTTTTAGCCTGAGCTCCGAGCAGTTCTTC.

This chain links TRBV19 with TRBJ1-5, with 9 positions matching TRBD1. CDR3 size: 15 residues. CDR1 and CDR2 (germline): LNHDA, SQIVND (reference sequence). The ends lost 6 bases at V and 9 bases at J; junction bases unmatched: 12. The CDR3 bases are TGTGCCAGTAGCGATTCCGCCGGGACAGGGTCGCCCCAGCATTTT. The encoded protein is CASSDSAGTGSPQHF.